This T cell receptor beta chain is drawn from a study of PD-L1 blockade in urothelial cancer. Turning to the study itself: Patients previously received 0 to 3 chemotherapy regimens.

The templates were synthetic TCR analogs, and they were spiked into each PCR. TCRdb's table, derived via immunoSEQ multiplex PCR, lists solely in-frame clones and lacks some. This table has 50,000 to 70,000 clones, 80% to 90% appearing once. The time point: pretreatment peripheral blood. Enrolled patients showed locally advanced or metastatic urothelial carcinoma. Each individual provided 1 to 8 samples (taken pretreatment and on-treatment). The sample here was PBMCs, taken around atezolizumab (anti-PD-L1) treatment. The TCR sequence derives from a man between 65 and 85 years old with urothelial cancer.

The CDR3 reads CASSLVTAGDYNEQFF. CDR3 nucleotides: TGTGCCAGCAGCTTAGTGACAGCGGGGGATTACAATGAGCAGTTCTTC. This chain links TRBV7-2 with TRBJ2-1; 8 bases are shared with TRBD2. Germline V gene lookup returns CDR1 SGHTA and CDR2 FQGNSA. This CDR3 region has 16 residues. The junction had 6 bases not matched to a gene; V was cut back by 1 base and J by 4 bases.